This entry lists 19 T cell receptor beta chains sequenced from one sample in a study of blood T cell repertoires in COVID-19. The data were produced by immunoSEQ multiplex PCR, yet TCRdb's version contains in-frame clones alone and is incomplete. This table holds a few hundred thousand clones, 85% to 90% found once. Sequencing used peripheral blood. These receptors originate from a woman in her 30s with COVID-19, enrolled during active disease.

The chain combines TRBV5-8 with TRBJ2-5; no clear D. The V and J ends lost 7 bases and 7 bases respectively, with 20 bases between them. This CDR3 has 14 amino acids. Germline V gene sequence: CDR1 SGHTS, CDR2 YDEGEE. Here the CDR3 DNA reads TGTGCCAGCGGTCCGAGGATCCTGGTCGGGACCCAGTACTTC. Encoded protein: CASGPRILVGTQYF.

Note on this clone: Distinct nucleotide sequences in the sample also encode this CDR3. The chain joins TRBV18 to TRBJ1-6; no clear D. This CDR3 is 13 amino acids long. Germline V gene lookup returns CDR1 KGHSH and CDR2 LQKENI. V dropped 3 bases and J dropped 6 bases, with 6 bases sitting between them. CDR3 DNA sequence: TGTGCCAGCTCACCGGAGGGTAATTCACCCCTCCACTTT. Translating it yields CASSPEGNSPLHF. The whole variable domain, filled in from reference TRBV18 and TRBJ1-6, reads NAGVMQNPRHLVRRRGQEARLRCSPMKGHSHVYWYRQLPEEGLKFMVYLQKENIIDESGMPKERFSAEFPKEGPSILRIQQVVRGDSAAYFCASSPEGNSPLHFGNGTRLTVT.

The chain combines TRBV19 with TRBJ2-2; D call uncertain. Deletions cut 3 bases from V and 7 bases from J, with 9 bases between. This CDR3 has 13 residues. Germline-derived CDR1 and CDR2 are LNHDA and SQIVND (reference sequence). The CDR3 bases are TGTGCCAGTAGTATCCCACTTGTCGGGGAGCTGTTTTTT. It yields the protein CASSIPLVGELFF.

This clone has only one observation. CDR3 amino acids: CASAGRQGRNTEAFF. The CDR3 DNA sequence: TGCGCCAGCGCGGGCAGGCAGGGGAGGAACACTGAAGCTTTCTTT. The V call is TRBV5-1, the J call TRBJ1-1, with D tentatively TRBD1 (6 bases). V was pared by 7 bases and J by 1 base, with 17 bases between. The CDR3 has 15 amino acids. Germline CDR1 and CDR2: SGHRS and YFSETQ.

The rearrangement joins TRBV10-1 to TRBJ2-7; the match to TRBD2 covers 8 bases. The CDR3 is 14 amino acids. Germline CDR1 is WNHNN and CDR2 is SYGVQD (reference sequence). V shed 7 bases, J shed 2 bases, and the junction held 7 bases outside the gene matches. The DNA of the CDR3 is TGCGCCAGCACCCGGACTAGCCTCACCTACGAGCAGTACTTC. Protein product: CASTRTSLTYEQYF.

CDR3 in DNA: TGTGCCAGCTTAAGAGTACAGGGGGAACGGGACACTGAAGCTTTCTTT. This sequence encodes CASLRVQGERDTEAFF. The chain couples TRBV2 to TRBJ1-1; 8 nucleotides align to TRBD1. V gave up 8 bases and J gave up 3 bases; unmatched junction bases: 14. Germline V gene sequence: CDR1 SNHLY, CDR2 FYNNEI. There are 16 residues in the CDR3.

This rearrangement joins TRBV27 to TRBJ2-5, with 8 positions matching TRBD1. J was trimmed by 2 bases and V by 5 bases; bases with no gene match: 7. CDR3 length: 15 residues. Per the germline V gene, CDR1 is MNHEY and CDR2 is SMNVEV (reference sequence). For the CDR3, the DNA is TGTGCCAGCAGTCCTGGACAGGGTGCACAAGAGACCCAGTACTTC. Protein: CASSPGQGAQETQYF.

This chain connects TRBV30 to TRBJ1-2; a possible D gene is TRBD1 (5 bases). This CDR3 region has 12 residues. Trimming removed 4 bases from V and 2 bases from J, with 8 bases in between. Germline lookup yields CDR1 GTSNPN and CDR2 SVGIG (reference sequence). In DNA form, the CDR3 reads TGTGCCTGGACGGAGGGGAACTATGGCTACACCTTC. Translating it yields CAWTEGNYGYTF.

The gene calls are TRBV6-5 and TRBJ1-3; D is uncertain. The CDR3 totals 14 residues. Germline V gene sequence: CDR1 MNHEY, CDR2 SVGAGI. Trimming removed 6 bases from V and 2 bases from J, with 11 bases in between. The CDR3: CASSQTATGNTIYF. The CDR3 DNA reads TGTGCCAGCAGCCAAACAGCTACTGGAAACACCATATATTTT.

The chain joins TRBV2 to TRBJ1-1; D unresolved. CDR3 length equals 15 residues. V dropped 3 bases and J dropped 4 bases, with 15 bases sitting between them. The germline CDR1 and CDR2 sequences are SNHLY and FYNNEI. The CDR3 nucleotides are TGTGCCAGCAGTGATCCGAGAGGGATAAGCACTGAAGCTTTCTTT. It is translated as CASSDPRGISTEAFF.

The CDR3 sequence is CASSLVSGAPQETQYF. Here the CDR3 DNA reads TGTGCCAGCAGCTTAGTTAGCGGGGCCCCTCAAGAGACCCAGTACTTC. The chain joins TRBV7-8 to TRBJ2-5; TRBD2 matches 8 bases. Losses at the gene ends were 1 base for V and 2 bases for J; bases not matched to a gene: 6. Germline V gene data show CDR1 as SGHVS and CDR2 as FQNEAQ. The CDR3 sequence is 16 residues long.

This chain links TRBV5-1 with TRBJ1-6; 7 bases align to TRBD1. Trimming removed 4 bases from V and 6 bases from J; junction bases left unmatched: 7. CDR1 and CDR2 (germline): SGHRS, YFSETQ. The CDR3 sequence is 15 residues long. CDR3: CASSPTGTVNSPLHF. DNA for the CDR3: TGCGCCAGCAGCCCAACCGGGACAGTTAATTCACCCCTCCACTTT.

This clone was recorded only once. This chain connects TRBV28 to TRBJ1-4, with TRBD1 identical over 7 bases. Trimming took 8 bases from V and 10 from J; bases not matched to a gene: 13. The CDR3 is 14 residues long. Germline V lookup: CDR1 MDHEN, CDR2 SYDVKM. The CDR3, as DNA: TGTGCCAGCCGATTCAGACAGGGTCGAATAAAACTGTTTTTT. It is translated as CASRFRQGRIKLFF.

The rearrangement joins TRBV9 to TRBJ1-6; D is possibly TRBD1 (5 bases). The CDR3 has 18 amino acids. Germline V gene sequence: CDR1 SGDLS, CDR2 YYNGEE. Trimming left V 0 bases short and J 0 bases short, with 13 bases between. CDR3 in amino acids: CASSVDGGSSSYNSPLHF. Here the CDR3 DNA reads TGTGCCAGCAGCGTAGATGGGGGGAGTAGCTCCTATAATTCACCCCTCCACTTT.

V and J are TRBV29-1 and TRBJ2-1; D is possibly TRBD1 (5 bases). The CDR3 spans 14 residues. The germline V gene has CDR1 SQVTM and CDR2 ANQGSEA. V was trimmed by 4 bases and J by 2 bases, leaving 12 bases between them. The CDR3: CSVGQGITYNEQFF. The CDR3 region has the DNA TGCAGCGTTGGTCAGGGTATCACCTACAATGAGCAGTTCTTC.

The count of this clone is one. The V and J genes are TRBV5-1 and TRBJ1-3, with 8 nucleotides matching TRBD1. V lost 8 bases, J lost 2 bases, and 3 bases stayed unmatched. The germline V gene encodes CDR1 SGHRS and CDR2 YFSETQ. The CDR3 loop spans 13 amino acids. The CDR3 protein is CASGQGTGNTIYF. For the CDR3, the DNA is TGCGCCAGTGGACAGGGAACTGGAAACACCATATATTTT.

The J gene is TRBJ1-1, the V gene TRBV10-1; D is uncertain. The V gene's germline CDR1 is WNHNN and CDR2 SYGVQD (reference sequence). Trimming took off 2 bases at V and 3 bases at J, with 10 bases between the two ends. This CDR3 is built from 14 residues. This CDR3 is CASSESGLYTEAFF. The CDR3, as DNA: TGCGCCAGCAGTGAGAGTGGGCTATACACTGAAGCTTTCTTT.

V usage is TRBV30 and J usage is TRBJ2-2; the match to TRBD2 covers 7 bases. Losses at the gene ends were 1 base for V and 3 bases for J; bases not matched to a gene: 5. CDR3 size: 15 residues. The germline V gene encodes CDR1 GTSNPN and CDR2 SVGIG (reference sequence). CDR3 protein: CAWSDWGGYTGELFF. Here the CDR3 DNA reads TGTGCCTGGAGTGATTGGGGAGGGTACACCGGGGAGCTGTTTTTT.

CDR3 nucleotide sequence: TGTGCCAGCAGCTTGGGGACAGGGTACGAGACCCAGTACTTC. It codes for CASSLGTGYETQYF. The genes are TRBV11-1 and TRBJ2-5; 9 positions match TRBD1. Germline V lookup: CDR1 SGHAT, CDR2 FQDESV (reference sequence). CDR3 length equals 14 residues. Trimming took 3 bases from V and 5 from J; bases not matched to a gene: 4.